This TCR beta chain originates from a study of blood T cell repertoires in COVID-19. The assay was immunoSEQ multiplex PCR, and TCRdb's table has in-frame clones only and misses some. The repertoire holds about 310,000 clones, with 89% as singletons. CDR1 SGHRS and CDR2 YFSETQ come from the germline V gene. The CDR3 loop spans 15 amino acids. V was pared by 3 bases and J by 7 bases, with 13 bases of the junction left unmatched. The J gene is TRBJ2-7, the V gene TRBV5-1; 7 nucleotides align to TRBD2. This receptor was taken from a woman between 40 and 55 years old who had recovered from COVID-19. Sequenced: PBMCs or T cells enriched from blood (not recorded which). The CDR3 loop reads CASSSTASGLLEQYF. In DNA, the CDR3 is TGCGCCAGCAGCTCGACGGCTAGCGGACTCCTAGAGCAGTACTTC.